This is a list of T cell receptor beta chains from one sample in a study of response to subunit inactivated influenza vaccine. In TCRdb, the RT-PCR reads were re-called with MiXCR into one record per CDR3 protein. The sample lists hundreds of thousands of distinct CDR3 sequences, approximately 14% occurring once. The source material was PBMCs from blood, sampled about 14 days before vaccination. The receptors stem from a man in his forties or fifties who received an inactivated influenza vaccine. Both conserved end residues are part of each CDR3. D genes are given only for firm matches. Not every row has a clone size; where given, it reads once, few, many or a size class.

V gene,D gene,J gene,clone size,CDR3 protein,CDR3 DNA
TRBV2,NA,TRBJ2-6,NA,CASGSRFGANVLTF,TGTGCCAGCGGGAGTCGTTTTGGGGCCAACGTCCTGACTTTC
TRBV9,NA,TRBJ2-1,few,CASSVVGVGVNEQFF,TGTGCCAGCAGCGTAGTGGGTGTGGGGGTCAATGAGCAGTTCTTC
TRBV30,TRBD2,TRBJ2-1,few,CAWSVRTNLRTRATYNEQFF,TGTGCCTGGAGTGTACGCACAAACCTAAGGACTAGAGCGACCTACAATGAGCAGTTCTTC
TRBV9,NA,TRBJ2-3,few,CASSAPSGDRTSIDTDTQYF,TGTGCCAGCAGCGCACCGTCGGGGGACAGAACGTCAATCGACACAGATACGCAGTATTTT
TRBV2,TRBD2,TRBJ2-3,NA,CAGLAVGEDTQYF,TGTGCCGGACTAGCGGTCGGAGAAGATACGCAGTATTTT
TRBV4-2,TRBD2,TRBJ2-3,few,CASSQAAGTYTDTQYF,TGTGCCAGCAGCCAAGCAGCGGGGACTTACACAGATACGCAGTATTTT
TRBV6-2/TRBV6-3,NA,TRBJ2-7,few,CASTPGTSREQYF,TGTGCCAGCACTCCAGGGACTTCGCGGGAGCAGTACTTC
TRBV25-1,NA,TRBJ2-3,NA,CASAEAAGGTDTQYF,TGTGCCAGCGCAGAAGCAGCGGGTGGCACAGATACGCAGTATTTT
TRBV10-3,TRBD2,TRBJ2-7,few,CASGAGAYEQYF,TGTGCCAGTGGAGCGGGAGCCTACGAGCAGTACTTC
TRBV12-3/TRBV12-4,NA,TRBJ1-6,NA,CASSRPGSSYNSPLHF,TGTGCCAGCAGTCGACCCGGGAGCTCCTATAATTCACCCCTCCACTTT
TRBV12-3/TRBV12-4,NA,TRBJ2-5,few,CASSFEGYQETQYF,TGTGCCAGCAGTTTTGAGGGGTATCAAGAGACCCAGTACTTC
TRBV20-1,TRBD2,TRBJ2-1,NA,CSASGGTSGNEQFF,TGCAGTGCTAGTGGGGGGACTAGCGGCAATGAGCAGTTCTTC
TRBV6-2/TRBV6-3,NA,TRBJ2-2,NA,CASSHSGTGGTGELFF,TGTGCCAGCAGTCACTCTGGGACCGGTGGGACCGGGGAGCTGTTTTTT
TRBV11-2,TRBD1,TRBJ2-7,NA,CASSSDRVGVYEQYF,TGTGCCAGCAGCTCGGACAGGGTGGGGGTATACGAGCAGTACTTC
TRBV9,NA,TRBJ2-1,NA,CASSLGGGGAYNEQFF,TGTGCCAGCAGCCTAGGGGGCGGGGGCGCTTACAATGAGCAGTTCTTC
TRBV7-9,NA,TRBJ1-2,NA,CASSALGVIDGYTF,TGTGCCAGCAGCGCACTGGGGGTAATTGACGGCTACACCTTC
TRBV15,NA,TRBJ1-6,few,CATSRFPSPLHF,TGTGCCACCAGCAGATTCCCTTCACCCCTCCACTTT
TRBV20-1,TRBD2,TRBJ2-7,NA,CSASLVLGGSYEQYF,TGCAGTGCTAGTCTCGTATTAGGCGGGAGCTACGAGCAGTACTTC
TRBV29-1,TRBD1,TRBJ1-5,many,CSVGDRGGQPQHF,TGCAGCGTTGGTGACAGGGGCGGTCAGCCCCAGCATTTT
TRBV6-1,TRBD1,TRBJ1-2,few,CASGQGATSIYGYTF,TGTGCCAGTGGACAGGGGGCTACTAGCATCTATGGCTACACCTTC
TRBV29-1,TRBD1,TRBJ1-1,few,CSALRDRGPYGAFF,TGCAGCGCCCTTCGGGACAGGGGCCCTTACGGAGCTTTCTTT
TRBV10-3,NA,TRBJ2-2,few,CAISERESTGELFF,TGTGCCATCAGTGAGAGGGAGTCCACCGGGGAGCTGTTTTTT
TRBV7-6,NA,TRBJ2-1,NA,CTSSLDPLRGSSYNEQFF,TGTACCAGCAGCTTAGATCCATTACGGGGAAGCTCCTACAATGAGCAGTTCTTC
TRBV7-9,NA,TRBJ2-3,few,CASSEGKTDTQYF,TGTGCCAGCAGCGAAGGGAAGACAGATACGCAGTATTTT
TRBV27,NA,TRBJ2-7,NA,CASSSKTGSYEQYF,TGTGCCAGCAGTTCCAAGACAGGATCCTACGAGCAGTACTTC
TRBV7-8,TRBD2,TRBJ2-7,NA,CASSLARGRVGEQYF,TGTGCCAGCAGCTTAGCACGCGGGAGGGTGGGAGAGCAGTACTTC
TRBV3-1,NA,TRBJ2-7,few,CASSQVDNEQYF,TGTGCCAGCAGCCAAGTTGACAACGAGCAGTACTTC
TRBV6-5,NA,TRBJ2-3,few,CASSYSIPGVTDTQYF,TGTGCCAGCAGTTACTCGATTCCGGGAGTAACAGATACGCAGTATTTT
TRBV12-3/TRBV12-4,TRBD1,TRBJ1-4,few,CASSTGQATNEKLFF,TGTGCCAGCAGTACGGGACAGGCAACTAATGAAAAACTGTTTTTT
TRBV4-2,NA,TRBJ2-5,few,CASSLSPSPGTQYF,TGTGCCAGCAGCCTCAGTCCGTCCCCAGGGACCCAGTACTTC
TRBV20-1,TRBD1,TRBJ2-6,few,CSARADREVSGANVLTF,TGCAGTGCTAGAGCGGACAGGGAGGTATCTGGGGCCAACGTCCTGACTTTC
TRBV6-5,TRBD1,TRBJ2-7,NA,CASSYGRAGGSYEQYF,TGTGCCAGCAGTTATGGGCGAGCAGGGGGCAGCTACGAGCAGTACTTC
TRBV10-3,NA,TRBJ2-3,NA,CAISGHGGFTDTQYF,TGTGCCATCAGTGGACACGGGGGATTCACAGATACGCAGTATTTT
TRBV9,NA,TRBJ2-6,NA,CASSVGLLGANVLTF,TGTGCCAGCAGCGTAGGCCTTCTGGGGGCCAACGTCCTGACTTTC
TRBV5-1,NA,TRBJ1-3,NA,CASSEGSSGNTIYF,TGCGCCAGCTCCGAGGGGAGCTCTGGAAACACCATATATTTT
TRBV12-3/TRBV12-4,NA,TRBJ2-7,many,CASSWTTGEQYF,TGTGCCAGCAGCTGGACGACAGGCGAGCAGTACTTC
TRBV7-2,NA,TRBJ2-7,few,CASSQSKGGASYEQYF,TGTGCCAGCAGCCAGAGCAAGGGGGGAGCGTCCTACGAGCAGTACTTC
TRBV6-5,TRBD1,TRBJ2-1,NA,CASSSPSGQGSGEQFF,TGTGCCAGCAGTTCACCCTCGGGACAGGGTTCGGGTGAGCAGTTCTTC
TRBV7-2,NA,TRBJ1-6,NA,CASSLVAGGPLHF,TGTGCCAGCAGCTTAGTAGCTGGGGGGCCCCTCCACTTT
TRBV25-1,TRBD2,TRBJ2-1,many,CASSDLYLADYNEQFF,TGTGCCAGCAGTGATTTGTATCTAGCGGACTACAATGAGCAGTTCTTC
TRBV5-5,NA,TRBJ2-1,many,CASSLRTDYNEQFF,TGTGCCAGCAGCTTACGGACAGACTACAATGAGCAGTTCTTC
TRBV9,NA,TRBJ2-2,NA,CASSVGVKDTGELFF,TGTGCCAGCAGCGTAGGTGTAAAAGACACCGGGGAGCTGTTTTTT
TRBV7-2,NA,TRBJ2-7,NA,CASSSDYQSSYEQYF,TGTGCCAGCAGCTCGGACTACCAAAGCTCCTACGAGCAGTACTTC
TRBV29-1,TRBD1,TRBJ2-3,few,CSVEIGGLSTDTQYF,TGCAGCGTTGAAATAGGGGGCTTAAGCACAGATACGCAGTATTTT
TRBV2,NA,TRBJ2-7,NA,CASTLSGEGTYEQYF,TGTGCCAGCACCTTATCAGGAGAGGGGACCTACGAGCAGTACTTC
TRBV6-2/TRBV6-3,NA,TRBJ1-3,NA,CASSTRVSGNTIYF,TGTGCCAGCAGTACCCGGGTCTCTGGAAACACCATATATTTT
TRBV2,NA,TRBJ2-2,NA,CASRTGTTNTGELFF,TGTGCCAGCAGGACCGGGACGACGAACACCGGGGAGCTGTTTTTT
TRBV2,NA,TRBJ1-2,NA,CASSPKEANYGYTF,TGTGCCAGCAGCCCGAAAGAAGCCAACTATGGCTACACCTTC
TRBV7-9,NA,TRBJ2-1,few,CASSLGAGEQFF,TGTGCCAGCAGCTTAGGGGCAGGAGAGCAGTTCTTC
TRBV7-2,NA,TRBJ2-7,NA,CASSLVGRSGAYEQYF,TGTGCCAGCAGCCTAGTTGGGCGTTCAGGGGCCTACGAGCAGTACTTC
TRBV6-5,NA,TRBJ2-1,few,CASSYEDGRQFF,TGTGCCAGCAGTTACGAGGACGGGAGGCAGTTCTTC
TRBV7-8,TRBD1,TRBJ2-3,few,CASSLVPSTGAITDTQYF,TGTGCCAGCAGCTTAGTCCCCTCAACAGGGGCCATCACAGATACGCAGTATTTT
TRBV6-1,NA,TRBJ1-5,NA,CASSVFNQPQHF,TGTGCCAGCAGTGTTTTTAATCAGCCCCAGCATTTT
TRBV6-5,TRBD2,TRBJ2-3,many,CASSFQRGPLHTQYF,TGTGCCAGCAGTTTCCAGCGGGGTCCTCTCCATACGCAGTATTTT
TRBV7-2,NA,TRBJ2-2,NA,CASSLRGGTNTGELFF,TGTGCCAGCAGCTTAAGAGGGGGGACGAACACCGGGGAGCTGTTTTTT
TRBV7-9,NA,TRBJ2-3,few,CASSFQGSRTDTQYF,TGTGCCAGCAGCTTTCAGGGGAGCCGCACAGATACGCAGTATTTT
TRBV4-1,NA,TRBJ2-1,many,CASSLPESGGEQFF,TGCGCCAGCAGCCTCCCTGAAAGTGGGGGTGAGCAGTTCTTC
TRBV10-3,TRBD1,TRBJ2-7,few,CAIRGGTGMPYEQYF,TGTGCCATCAGGGGGGGGACAGGGATGCCCTACGAGCAGTACTTC
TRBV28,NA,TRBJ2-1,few,CASSLRGRDEQFF,TGTGCCAGCAGTTTAAGGGGTCGGGATGAGCAGTTCTTC